One sample yielded the 10 T cell receptor beta chains listed below, sequenced in a study of T-cell reconstitution after alpha-beta-depleted transplantation in children. Unique molecular identifiers were used to barcode this TCRbeta library. TCRdb reprocessed the PCR reads via MiXCR and lists one record per CDR3 protein. The data contain about 580,000 distinct CDR3 sequences, approximately 30% of them singletons. This specimen was PBMCs, taken before TCRalphabeta/CD19-depleted stem cell transplant. Receptors were obtained from a boy under two years old with Wiskott-Aldrich syndrome, due to receive a stem cell transplant.

The chain is built from TRBV5-1 and TRBJ2-4; maybe TRBD2 (6 bases). Germline CDR1 SGHRS, CDR2 YFSETQ. Between the trimmed V and J ends, which lost 4 bases and 7 bases, there was a span of 15 bases. The CDR3 runs to 14 residues. The CDR3 is CASSPTGGDNIQYF. DNA of the CDR3: TGCGCCAGCAGCCCTACAGGAGGGGACAACATTCAGTACTTC.

The rearrangement uses TRBV7-2 and TRBJ2-4; D not resolved. Germline values: CDR1 SGHTA, CDR2 FQGNSA. V dropped 6 bases and J dropped 0 bases, with 9 bases sitting between them. This CDR3 comprises 14 residues. CDR3 region: CASRTDLAKNIQYF. In nucleotides, the CDR3 is TGTGCCAGCAGGACCGACCTAGCCAAAAACATTCAGTACTTC. The variable domain in full, completed from reference TRBV7-2 and TRBJ2-4, reads GAGVSQSPSNKVTEKGKDVELRCDPISGHTALYWYRQSLGQGLEFLIYFQGNSAPDKSGLPSDRFSAERTGGSVSTLTIQRTQQEDSAVYLCASRTDLAKNIQYFGAGTRLSVL.

This clonotype was observed a few times. This chain links TRBV15 with TRBJ2-7, with D uncertain. V lost 0 bases and J lost 4, with 4 bases in between. The CDR3 is made up of 12 amino acids. Germline V lookup: CDR1 LNHNV, CDR2 YYDKDF (reference sequence). CDR3 DNA sequence: TGTGCCACCAGCAGAGACGGATACGAGCAGTACTTC. This encodes CATSRDGYEQYF.

This clonotype was observed a few times. The J gene is TRBJ2-7, the V gene TRBV28; the D gene is possibly TRBD2 (5 bases). The CDR3 extends over 13 amino acids. CDR1 MDHEN and CDR2 SYDVKM come from the germline V gene. With 7 bases removed from V and 0 bases from J, the gap between germline ends came to 10 bases. CDR3 bases: TGTGCCAGCATTGCGGGCTACTCCTACGAGCAGTACTTC. It specifies CASIAGYSYEQYF.

The chain recombines TRBV6-1 with TRBJ2-3, with TRBD2 identical over 12 bases. V shed 5 bases, J shed 4 bases, and the junction held 7 bases outside the gene matches. CDR1 MNHNS and CDR2 SASEGT come from the germline V gene. The CDR3 is 16 residues long. The CDR3 sequence: CASSRSTSGSADTQYF. The CDR3, as DNA: TGTGCCAGCAGTCGATCGACTAGCGGGAGTGCAGATACGCAGTATTTT.

This clonotype was counted between two and nine times. The gene calls are TRBV6-1 and TRBJ2-3; TRBD2 is a possible D gene (5 bases). The germline V and J ends were trimmed by 6 bases and 4 bases, with 20 bases remaining between them. Per the germline V gene, CDR1 is MNHNS and CDR2 is SASEGT. The CDR3 length is 16 residues. The CDR3 DNA is TGTGCCAGCAGGCCTTCGGGGAACCCTTTTTCAGATACGCAGTATTTT. As protein: CASRPSGNPFSDTQYF.

This clonotype appeared once. V gene TRBV20-1 combines with J gene TRBJ2-1; the match to TRBD2 covers 10 bases. Trimming at V came to 0 bases and at J to 7 bases, leaving 6 bases not matched to a gene. Germline V gene data show CDR1 as DFQATT and CDR2 as SNEGSKA (reference sequence). The CDR3 covers 15 residues. The CDR3 protein is CSARDRVAGGNEQFF. In DNA form, the CDR3 reads TGCAGTGCTAGAGATCGGGTAGCGGGAGGTAATGAGCAGTTCTTC.

The chain couples TRBV5-1 to TRBJ2-2, with TRBD2 matching 10 bases. With 3 bases clipped from V and 4 bases from J, the junction kept 9 bases outside the gene matches. Germline V CDR1 and CDR2: SGHRS, YFSETQ. The CDR3 spans 17 residues. This chain's CDR3 is CASSSRLAGVPTGELFF. The CDR3 region has the DNA TGCGCCAGCAGCTCTAGGCTAGCGGGAGTCCCCACCGGGGAGCTGTTTTTT.

This clonotype was detected a few times. J is TRBJ2-4 and V is TRBV27; no firm D call. CDR1 is MNHEY and CDR2 is SMNVEV in the germline V gene (reference sequence). V gave up 2 bases and J gave up 0 bases, with 11 bases separating them. The CDR3 contains 16 residues. The CDR3 DNA reads TGTGCCAGCAGTTTACGCGGAATTCTAGCCAAAAACATTCAGTACTTC. It translates to CASSLRGILAKNIQYF.

V gene TRBV2 combines with J gene TRBJ2-5, with a tentative D call TRBD2 (5 bases). The V end was cut by 5 bases, the J end by 5 bases, with 18 bases between. The germline CDR1 and CDR2 sequences are SNHLY and FYNNEI. The CDR3 sequence is 15 residues long. The CDR3 loop is CASSPPGTVGETQYF. CDR3 DNA sequence: TGTGCCAGCAGTCCCCCGGGAACTGTCGGGGAGACCCAGTACTTC.